The rows below give T cell receptor beta chains drawn from one sample of a study of siplizumab effects on memory and regulatory T cells. TCRdb's table, derived via immunoSEQ multiplex PCR, lists solely in-frame clones and lacks some. Among over 80,000 clones listed, 85% to 95% were seen once. Specimen: non-Treg CD4+ T cells sorted from blood. Receptors were obtained from a human donor in good health. Each CDR3 is given with its conserved first and last residue. A D gene is named only where the DNA matches it firmly. Clone sizes are given selectively: once, few, many, or a class where the clone is expanded.

clone_size j_call v_call d_call cdr3_aa cdr3_nt
NA TRBJ2-5 TRBV16 NA CASSRTTLYQETQYF TGTGCCAGCAGCCGGACTACCCTATATCAAGAGACCCAGTACTTC
NA TRBJ2-7 TRBV29-1 NA CSVAYQDSQGDEQYF TGCAGCGTTGCCTATCAGGACAGCCAAGGGGACGAGCAGTACTTC
NA TRBJ1-5 TRBV30 TRBD1 CAWSMTGGNNQPQHF TGTGCCTGGAGTATGACAGGGGGCAACAATCAGCCCCAGCATTTT
NA TRBJ1-1 TRBV5-5 TRBD1 CASSLSPGTGRGREAFF TGTGCCAGCAGCTTAAGTCCCGGGACAGGGAGGGGTAGGGAAGCTTTCTTT
NA TRBJ2-5 TRBV7-2 NA CASSLTGIIQETQYF TGTGCCAGCAGCTTGACCGGGATCATCCAAGAGACCCAGTACTTC
NA TRBJ1-5 TRBV28 NA CASTPRAVNQPQHF TGTGCCAGCACCCCTCGGGCCGTCAATCAGCCCCAGCATTTT
NA TRBJ2-3 TRBV7-6 NA CASSLESRHTQYF TGTGCCAGCAGCTTAGAGAGTAGGCATACGCAGTATTTT
NA TRBJ2-1 TRBV19 NA CASSIPSRYNEQFF TGTGCCAGTAGTATACCTAGCAGGTACAATGAGCAGTTCTTC
NA TRBJ2-7 TRBV5-6 NA CASSRGSPWRYEQYF TGTGCCAGCAGCCGGGGGAGTCCCTGGCGGTACGAGCAGTACTTC
NA TRBJ2-1 TRBV5-1 NA CASSVEGRKRYNEQFF TGCGCCAGCAGCGTGGAGGGGAGAAAGCGCTACAATGAGCAGTTCTTC
NA TRBJ2-1 TRBV5-1 TRBD1 CASSRTGERNEQFF TGCGCCAGCAGCCGAACAGGGGAGAGGAATGAGCAGTTCTTC
NA TRBJ1-5 TRBV28 NA CASSFIDRTNQPQHF TGTGCCAGCTCCTTTATTGACAGGACCAATCAGCCCCAGCATTTT
NA TRBJ2-5 TRBV7-9 NA CASSLAGSQETQYF TGTGCCAGCAGCTTAGCAGGCAGTCAAGAGACCCAGTACTTC
NA TRBJ2-7 TRBV28 NA CASSPPRGQLTFEQYF TGTGCCAGCAGTCCCCCGCGGGGACAGTTAACGTTCGAGCAGTACTTC
NA TRBJ1-1 TRBV5-1 NA CASSGVQSGEAFF TGCGCCAGCAGCGGGGTGCAGTCCGGCGAAGCTTTCTTT
NA TRBJ1-3 TRBV7-8 NA CASSVVPSSGNTIYF TGTGCCAGCAGTGTGGTACCGAGCTCTGGAAACACCATATATTTT
NA TRBJ2-7 TRBV29-1 NA CSVEAPGSYEQYF TGCAGCGTTGAGGCGCCAGGGTCCTACGAGCAGTACTTC
NA TRBJ2-7 TRBV18 TRBD1 CASSPNGQGSYEQYF TGTGCCAGCTCACCAAACGGACAGGGGTCCTACGAGCAGTACTTC
NA TRBJ2-1 TRBV9 TRBD2 CASSGSGSVRNEQFF TGTGCCAGCAGCGGCAGCGGGAGCGTACGCAATGAGCAGTTCTTC
once TRBJ1-2 TRBV2 TRBD1 CASGGTAQADGYTF TGTGCCAGCGGGGGGACAGCCCAGGCGGATGGCTACACCTTC
NA TRBJ2-7 TRBV28 TRBD2 CASSKTSGGSYEQYF TGTGCCAGCAGCAAAACCTCGGGAGGCTCCTACGAGCAGTACTTC
NA TRBJ2-5 TRBV5-1 TRBD1 CASSQGRGRETQYF TGCGCCAGCAGCCAAGGAAGGGGGCGGGAGACCCAGTACTTC
NA TRBJ2-7 TRBV30 NA CAWIGRRLKVYEQYF TGTGCCTGGATTGGTCGGCGCCTCAAGGTCTACGAGCAGTACTTC
NA TRBJ1-1 TRBV5-1 NA CASSSEINTEAFF TGCGCCAGCAGCTCTGAGATAAACACTGAAGCTTTCTTT
NA TRBJ2-1 TRBV18 NA CASSIRALGNEQFF TGTGCCAGCTCCATTCGGGCTTTGGGCAATGAGCAGTTCTTC
once TRBJ2-1 TRBV18 TRBD2 CASSPPLAGAIPYNEQFF TGTGCCAGCTCACCACCCCTAGCGGGAGCTATTCCCTACAATGAGCAGTTCTTC
once TRBJ2-7 TRBV28 NA CASAPSAGYSYEQYF TGTGCCAGCGCCCCCTCTGCGGGGTACTCCTACGAGCAGTACTTC
NA TRBJ1-1 TRBV6-5 NA CASRHQRTSEAFF TGTGCCAGCAGACACCAACGGACAAGCGAAGCTTTCTTT
NA TRBJ2-5 TRBV14 NA CASSLWGRRRMETQYF TGTGCCAGCAGCCTTTGGGGAAGGAGGAGGATGGAGACCCAGTACTTC
NA TRBJ2-7 TRBV2 NA CASSGTAYEQYF TGTGCCAGCAGTGGGACTGCATACGAGCAGTACTTC
NA TRBJ2-2 TRBV13 NA CASSLSNGELFF TGTGCCAGCAGCCTAAGTAACGGGGAGCTGTTTTTT
NA TRBJ2-1 TRBV11-2 TRBD2 CASSLGLASGPVVNEQFF TGTGCCAGCAGCTTAGGTTTGGCTAGCGGGCCGGTTGTCAATGAGCAGTTCTTC
NA TRBJ2-6 TRBV5-1 NA CASSLHGPRSGANVLTF TGCGCCAGCAGCCTACATGGACCGCGGTCTGGGGCCAACGTCCTGACTTTC
NA TRBJ2-7 TRBV19 TRBD1 CASSPRDRGFDEQYF TGTGCCAGTAGTCCGCGGGACAGGGGGTTTGACGAGCAGTACTTC
NA TRBJ1-5 TRBV5-1 NA CASSPDGGNQPQHF TGCGCCAGCAGCCCGGACGGGGGCAATCAGCCCCAGCATTTT
NA TRBJ2-7 TRBV7-9 NA CASSLGRDSSYEQYF TGTGCCAGCAGCTTAGGGAGGGACAGCTCCTACGAGCAGTACTTC
NA TRBJ2-1 TRBV28 NA CANQMDGKDEQFF TGTGCCAACCAAATGGACGGGAAGGATGAGCAGTTCTTC
once TRBJ2-3 TRBV7-9 NA CATETADTQYF TGTGCCACCGAAACTGCAGATACGCAGTATTTT
once TRBJ2-3 TRBV28 NA CASRRSYTQYF TGTGCCAGCAGACGGTCATATACGCAGTATTTT
NA TRBJ2-1 TRBV7-2 TRBD1 CASSLYGTGNYNEQFF TGTGCCAGCAGCTTATACGGGACAGGGAATTACAATGAGCAGTTCTTC